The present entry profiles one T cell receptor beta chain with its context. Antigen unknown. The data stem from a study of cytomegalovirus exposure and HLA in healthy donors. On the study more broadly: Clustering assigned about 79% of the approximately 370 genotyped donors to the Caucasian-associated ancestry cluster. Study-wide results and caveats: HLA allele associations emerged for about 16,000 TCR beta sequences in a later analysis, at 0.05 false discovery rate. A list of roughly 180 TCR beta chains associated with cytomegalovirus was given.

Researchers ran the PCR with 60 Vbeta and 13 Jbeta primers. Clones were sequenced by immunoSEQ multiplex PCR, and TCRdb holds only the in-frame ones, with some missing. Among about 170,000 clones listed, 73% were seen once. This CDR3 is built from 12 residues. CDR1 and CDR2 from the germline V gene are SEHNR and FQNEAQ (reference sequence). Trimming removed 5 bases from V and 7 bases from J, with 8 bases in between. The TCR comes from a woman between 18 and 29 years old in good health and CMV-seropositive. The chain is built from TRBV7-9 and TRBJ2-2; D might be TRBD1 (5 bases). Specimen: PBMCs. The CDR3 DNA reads TGTGCCAGCAGCCAGGGTCTCGGGGAGCTGTTTTTT. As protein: CASSQGLGELFF.